What follows is one T cell receptor (beta chain) and its context. The entry originates in a study of technical replicates of blood from several donors. Libraries were prepared by immunoSEQ multiplex PCR; TCRdb keeps only in-frame clonotypes and omits some of them. The sample includes tens of thousands of clones, 85% to 95% of them seen just once. This CDR3 is built from 16 residues. After removal of 4 bases from V and 0 bases from J, the junction contained 7 bases not matched to a gene. The V gene's germline CDR1 is MDHEN and CDR2 SYDVKM. The TCR was taken from a human donor in good health. The specimen sequenced was T cells isolated from PBMCs. This chain links TRBV28 with TRBJ2-3; 7 bases map to TRBD2. The CDR3 sequence is CASSSPSGESTDTQYF. CDR3 sequence (DNA): TGTGCCAGCAGTTCCCCAAGCGGGGAAAGCACAGATACGCAGTATTTT.